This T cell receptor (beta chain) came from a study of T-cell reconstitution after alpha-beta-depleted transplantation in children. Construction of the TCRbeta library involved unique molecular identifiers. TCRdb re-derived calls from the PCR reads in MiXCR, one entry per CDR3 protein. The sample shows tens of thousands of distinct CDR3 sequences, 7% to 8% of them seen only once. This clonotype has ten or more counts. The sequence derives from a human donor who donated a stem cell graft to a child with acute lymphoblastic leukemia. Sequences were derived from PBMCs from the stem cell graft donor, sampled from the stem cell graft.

The CDR3 loop is CASSLAAGSSYEQYF. In DNA form, the CDR3 reads TGCGCCAGCAGCTTGGCAGCGGGAAGCTCCTACGAGCAGTACTTC. This chain links TRBV5-1 with TRBJ2-7; TRBD2 matches 7 bases. J lost 0 bases, V lost 0 bases, and 3 bases had no gene match. The CDR3 consists of 15 residues. Germline V CDR1 and CDR2: SGHRS, YFSETQ.